This T cell receptor (beta chain) appears in the sequencing data of a study of T cell responses to AZD1222 COVID-19 vaccine. Whole-study context: Analysis merged second doses at about 4 or about 12 weeks. General study results and limits: Clonal diversity may have been underestimated, and the donors were mostly white British, with more females than males. After two AZD1222 doses, spike-specific TCR breadth and depth rose versus day 0.

A word on this clone: No antigen is known for it.

The CDR3 is made up of 16 amino acids. Germline CDR1 and CDR2: LGHDT and YNNKEL (reference sequence). The V and J ends lost 1 base and 1 base respectively, with 13 bases between them. Here immunoSEQ multiplex PCR was the method, and the copy in TCRdb shows in-frame clones only, minus some. This table holds about 150,000 clones, less than 95% found once. Sequenced here: peripheral blood, sampled on day 0 of AZD1222 vaccination. The receptor was isolated from an adult in good health. The chain employs TRBV3-1 (or the pseudogene TRBV3-2) and TRBJ2-5; the D is unclear. This CDR3 reads CASSQGYEDPQETQYF. CDR3 in DNA: TGTGCCAGCAGCCAAGGGTATGAGGACCCCCAAGAGACCCAGTACTTC.